The 23 T cell receptor beta chains in this list originate from one sample, sequenced in a study of blood T cell repertoires in COVID-19. This table comes from immunoSEQ multiplex PCR, and its TCRdb copy is limited to in-frame clones, with some not included. The sample lists roughly 130,000 clones, around 80% occurring once. The sample comprised peripheral blood. The source is a woman aged 60-70 years with acute or convalescent COVID-19.

The V gene is TRBV27, the J gene TRBJ2-3, with 7 positions matching TRBD1. CDR1 is MNHEY and CDR2 is SMNVEV in the germline V gene (reference sequence). The V segment lost 7 bases and the J segment 7 bases; nucleotides outside the gene matches: 23. The length of the CDR3 is 18 residues. In DNA, the CDR3 is TGTGCCAGCACTCCAGGGTGGAATTACAGGGGCCCAAAAAATACGCAGTATTTT. It codes for CASTPGWNYRGPKNTQYF.

The chain links TRBV24-1 to TRBJ1-2; TRBD1 agrees at 11 bases. Trimming cost V 7 bases and J 5 bases; bases outside gene matches: 2. Germline assignment: CDR1 KGHDR and CDR2 SFDVKD. There are 13 residues in the CDR3. This chain's CDR3 is CATRGTGGYGYTF. CDR3 in DNA: TGTGCCACCAGGGGGACAGGGGGTTATGGCTACACCTTC.

This chain connects TRBV10-3 to TRBJ2-1; maybe TRBD2 (5 bases). V lost 7 bases and J lost 0, with 7 bases in between. CDR1 is ENHRY and CDR2 is SYGVKD in the germline V gene. CDR3 length equals 13 residues. The CDR3 coding sequence is TGTGCCATCAAGAGCGGCTCCTACAATGAGCAGTTCTTC. Protein product: CAIKSGSYNEQFF.

This clone was recorded once. The chain is built from TRBV28 and TRBJ1-2; D uncertain. From germline, CDR1 is MDHEN and CDR2 SYDVKM. The CDR3 is 12 residues long. V lost 3 bases, J lost 8 bases, and 10 bases lay in between. The CDR3 DNA is TGTGCCAGCAGTTTCGAGGGCTGGGGCTACACCTTC. Amino acids: CASSFEGWGYTF.

The V and J genes are TRBV12-3 or TRBV12-4 and TRBJ2-3; TRBD2 aligns across 7 bases. V shed 4 bases, J shed 7 bases, and the junction held 5 bases outside the gene matches. The CDR3 loop spans 13 amino acids. CDR3 coding DNA: TGTGCCAGCAGTTCCCCGGGGGGTAATACGCAGTATTTT. This gives the protein CASSSPGGNTQYF.

This chain's CDR3 is CASSPGGGGSYEQFF. In DNA, the CDR3 is TGTGCCAGCAGCCCCGGCGGGGGGGGGTCATATGAGCAGTTCTTC. The V call is TRBV6-2 or TRBV6-3, the J call TRBJ2-1; 9 bases agree with TRBD2. This CDR3 region has 15 residues. V lost 6 bases and J lost 8; bases outside the gene matches: 11. Looked up from germline, CDR1 is MNHEY and CDR2 is SVGEGT.

The chain is built from TRBV7-9 and TRBJ2-7; 9 nucleotides agree with TRBD1. V shed 4 bases, J shed 1 base, and the junction held 17 bases outside the gene matches. The CDR3 totals 19 residues. Germline CDR1 is SEHNR and CDR2 is FQNEAQ (reference sequence). This CDR3 reads CASSSPGTGSFGQSYEQYF. In DNA, the CDR3 is TGTGCCAGCAGCTCCCCCGGGACAGGGTCTTTTGGCCAATCCTACGAGCAGTACTTC. The whole variable domain, remainder taken from reference TRBV7-9 and TRBJ2-7, is DTGVSQNPRHKITKRGQNVTFRCDPISEHNRLYWYRQTLGQGPEFLTYFQNEAQLEKSRLLSDRFSAERPKGSFSTLEIQRTEQGDSAMYLCASSSPGTGSFGQSYEQYFGPGTRLTVT.

This chain connects TRBV7-2 to TRBJ2-2; 8 bases align to TRBD2. CDR3 size: 17 residues. Germline values: CDR1 SGHTA, CDR2 FQGNSA. After removal of 6 bases from V and 3 bases from J, the junction contained 12 bases not matched to a gene. CDR3 nucleotides: TGTGCCAGCAGTCTAGTGGGCGGGGGGACCTACACCGGGGAGCTGTTTTTT. This translates into CASSLVGGGTYTGELFF. Combining the CDR3 with reference TRBV7-2 and TRBJ2-2 gives the whole variable domain GAGVSQSPSNKVTEKGKDVELRCDPISGHTALYWYRQSLGQGLEFLIYFQGNSAPDKSGLPSDRFSAERTGGSVSTLTIQRTQQEDSAVYLCASSLVGGGTYTGELFFGEGSRLTVL.

This rearrangement joins TRBV2 to TRBJ2-3; D is unclear. The CDR3 covers 15 residues. Per germline, CDR1 SNHLY and CDR2 FYNNEI. Trimming removed 3 bases from V and 0 bases from J, with 10 bases in between. The CDR3 region has the DNA TGTGCCAGCAGTGATTTCGGTATTAGCACAGATACGCAGTATTTT. Encoded protein: CASSDFGISTDTQYF.

This chain uses TRBV6-1 with TRBJ1-5, with 8 bases matching TRBD1. V shed 2 bases and J 7 bases; nucleotides not matched to a gene: 13. The CDR3 spans 17 residues. Germline lookup yields CDR1 MNHNS and CDR2 SASEGT. The CDR3: CASSEWGRFRGRQPQHF. CDR3 nucleotides: TGTGCCAGCAGTGAATGGGGACGGTTCAGGGGGCGGCAGCCCCAGCATTTT.

This chain joins TRBV5-1 and TRBJ1-2; D possibly corresponds to TRBD1 (5 bases). The V end was cut by 0 bases, the J end by 0 bases, with 9 bases between. The CDR3 loop spans 15 amino acids. Germline CDR1 reads SGHRS; CDR2 reads YFSETQ. CDR3 loop: CASSLVPGSNYGYTF. The CDR3 DNA reads as TGCGCCAGCAGCTTGGTACCAGGGTCTAACTATGGCTACACCTTC.

The chain carries TRBV19 and TRBJ1-6, with TRBD1 matching 7 bases. This CDR3 spans 14 amino acids. Germline trimming cut 7 bases from V and 9 bases from J; bases unmatched to any gene: 9. The germline CDR1 and CDR2 sequences are LNHDA and SQIVND (reference sequence). CDR3 amino acids: CASTLTGMGSPLHF. In nucleotides, the CDR3 is TGTGCCAGTACCTTGACAGGGATGGGTTCACCCCTCCACTTT.

This clone has only a few counts. The V and J genes are TRBV5-6 and TRBJ1-2; 7 bases line up with TRBD1. With V trimmed by 5 bases and J by 7 bases, 8 bases remained unmatched. CDR1 is SGHDT and CDR2 is YYEEEE in the germline V gene. CDR3 size: 13 residues. The CDR3 loop is CASSLTGDAGYTF. The CDR3 coding sequence is TGTGCCAGCAGTCTCACAGGGGATGCTGGCTACACCTTC.

The chain links TRBV3-1 (or the pseudogene TRBV3-2) to TRBJ1-1; D may be TRBD1 (6 bases). V gave up 1 base and J gave up 0 bases, with 15 bases separating them. Germline V gene sequence: CDR1 LGHDT, CDR2 YNNKEL (reference sequence). The CDR3 is 17 amino acids. The DNA for the CDR3 is TGTGCCAGCAGCCAAGGTTGGGGCAGGGGAATGAACACTGAAGCTTTCTTT. Its translation: CASSQGWGRGMNTEAFF.

The rearrangement uses TRBV19 and TRBJ2-2; maybe TRBD1 (6 bases). CDR1 is LNHDA, CDR2 SQIVND, per germline (reference sequence). This CDR3 region has 14 residues. V was pared by 2 bases and J by 4 bases, with 8 bases between. The CDR3 protein is CASSISRGTGELFF. The DNA of the CDR3 is TGTGCCAGTAGTATAAGCAGGGGCACCGGGGAGCTGTTTTTT.

In its sample, this clone was seen once. V and J are TRBV12-1 and TRBJ1-2; TRBD1, as called in the table, went unchecked against the DNA. TRBV12-1 is noted as a pseudogene. This CDR3 comprises 16 residues. The CDR3 is CASIRIQGGRYYGYTF. The CDR3 DNA follows: TGTGCCAGCATCCGAATACAGGGGGGTCGGTACTATGGCTACACCTTC.

The V gene is TRBV5-5, the J gene TRBJ1-5; D unresolved. Germline loops: CDR1 SGHKS, CDR2 YYEKEE (reference sequence). V dropped 0 bases and J dropped 0 bases, with 7 bases sitting between them. This CDR3 region has 15 residues. The CDR3 nucleotides read TGTGCCAGCAGCTTGGACAGTTATAGCAATCAGCCCCAGCATTTT. This codes for CASSLDSYSNQPQHF.

The V gene is TRBV6-5, the J gene TRBJ1-1; TRBD1 matches at 9 bases. The germline CDR1 and CDR2 sequences are MNHEY and SVGAGI. This CDR3 contains 13 residues. The V segment lost 6 bases and the J segment 10 bases; nucleotides outside the gene matches: 9. The CDR3 sequence: CASRRQGDDRAFF. The CDR3 coding sequence is TGTGCCAGCAGAAGACAGGGGGATGATCGAGCTTTCTTT.

This chain connects TRBV11-1 to TRBJ1-1; weak D call: TRBD1 (5 bases). Germline V gene data show CDR1 as SGHAT and CDR2 as FQDESV (reference sequence). This CDR3 has 13 residues. Trimming pared 1 base from V and 4 bases from J, leaving 7 bases between. CDR3 in amino acids: CASSLGRGTEAFF. The CDR3 DNA follows: TGTGCCAGCAGCTTAGGAAGGGGCACTGAAGCTTTCTTT.

This clone was seen a handful of times. This rearrangement joins TRBV29-1 to TRBJ1-1, with 10 bases that match TRBD1. Per germline, CDR1 SQVTM and CDR2 ANQGSEA. The CDR3 is made up of 14 amino acids. J gave up 1 base and V 4 bases, and 3 bases lay outside the gene matches. CDR3 sequence (DNA): TGCAGCGTTGGGGACAGGGGCGCGAACACTGAAGCTTTCTTT. Translation: CSVGDRGANTEAFF.

The chain carries TRBV28 and TRBJ1-3, with 11 bases that match TRBD1. CDR3 length equals 17 residues. V was pared by 5 bases and J by 0 bases, with 6 bases of the junction left unmatched. CDR1 is MDHEN, CDR2 SYDVKM, per germline. Here the CDR3 reads CASSPGQGANSGNTIYF. CDR3 in DNA: TGTGCCAGCAGTCCAGGACAGGGGGCCAACTCTGGAAACACCATATATTTT.

The J gene is TRBJ2-3, the V gene TRBV24-1; weak D call: TRBD1 (5 bases). This CDR3 has 13 residues. Trimming took 9 bases from V and 6 from J, leaving 15 bases between them. Germline loops: CDR1 KGHDR, CDR2 SFDVKD. The CDR3 is CATDSENRDTQYF. The DNA for the CDR3 is TGTGCCACCGATTCTGAGAACAGGGATACGCAGTATTTT.

The rearrangement links TRBV30 to TRBJ1-3; D gene ambiguous. The CDR3 spans 12 residues. Between the trimmed V and J ends, which lost 8 bases and 2 bases, there was a span of 10 bases. The germline V gene has CDR1 GTSNPN and CDR2 SVGIG (reference sequence). The CDR3 here is CAGEGPGNTIYF. The DNA for the CDR3 is TGTGCCGGTGAGGGTCCTGGAAACACCATATATTTT.